This T cell receptor (beta chain) was observed in a study of blood T cell repertoires in COVID-19. Looking at the study overall: Whether acute or convalescent, the COVID-19 samples came from the United States, Italy and Spain.

Germline V lookup: CDR1 MNHEY, CDR2 SMNVEV (reference sequence). The CDR3 length is 16 residues. The junction had 7 bases not matched to a gene; V was cut back by 0 bases and J by 10 bases. Sequencing was performed with immunoSEQ multiplex PCR; in TCRdb, only in-frame clones are kept and a portion is missing. The repertoire holds 70,000 or so clones, with over 85% as singletons. Sample: peripheral blood. This sequence originates from a man aged 50-60 years with acute or convalescent COVID-19. This chain uses TRBV27 with TRBJ1-6; 9 nucleotides agree with TRBD1. The CDR3 reads CASSLSTTGGSSPLHF. In DNA form, the CDR3 reads TGTGCCAGCAGTTTATCAACCACAGGGGGCTCGTCACCCCTCCACTTT.